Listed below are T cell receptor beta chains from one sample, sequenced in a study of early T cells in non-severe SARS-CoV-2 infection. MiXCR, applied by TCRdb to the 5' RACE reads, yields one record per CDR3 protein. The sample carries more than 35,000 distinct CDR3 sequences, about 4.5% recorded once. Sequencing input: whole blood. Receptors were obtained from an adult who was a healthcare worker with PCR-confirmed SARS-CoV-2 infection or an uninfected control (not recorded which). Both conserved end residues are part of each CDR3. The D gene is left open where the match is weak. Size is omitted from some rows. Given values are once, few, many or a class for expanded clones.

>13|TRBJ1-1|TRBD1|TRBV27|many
TGTGCCAGCAGCCTGACAGGGAGGACTGAAGCTTTCTTT
CASSLTGRTEAFF
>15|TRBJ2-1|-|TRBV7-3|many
TGTGCCAGCAGCTCCCCGGGGGGCGGTTACAATGAGCAGTTCTTC
CASSSPGGGYNEQFF
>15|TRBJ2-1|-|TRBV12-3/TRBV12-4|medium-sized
TGTGCCAGCAGTTTTTTTCGGGACACCTACAATGAGCAGTTCTTC
CASSFFRDTYNEQFF
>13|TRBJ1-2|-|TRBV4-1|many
TGCGCCAGCAAATCGGACAGCAACTATGGCTACACCTTC
CASKSDSNYGYTF
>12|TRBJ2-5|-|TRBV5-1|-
TGCGCCAGCAGCCCTCCGGAGGAGACCCAGTACTTC
CASSPPEETQYF
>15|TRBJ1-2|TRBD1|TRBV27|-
TGTGCCAGCAGCTTACAGGGGGCCATTAACTATGGCTACACCTTC
CASSLQGAINYGYTF
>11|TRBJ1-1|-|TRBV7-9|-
TGTGCCAGCAGCTTAGTGACAACGGCTTTCTTT
CASSLVTTAFF
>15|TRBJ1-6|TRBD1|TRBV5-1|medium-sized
TGCGCCAGCAGCACCGGACAGGGTGACAATTCACCCCTCCACTTT
CASSTGQGDNSPLHF
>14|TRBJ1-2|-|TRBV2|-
TGTGCCAGCAGTGAACGGGTTATAGGATATGGCTACACCTTC
CASSERVIGYGYTF
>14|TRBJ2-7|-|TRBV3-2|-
TGTGCCAGCAGCCAAGGGACTAGCGACTACGAGCAGTACTTC
CASSQGTSDYEQYF
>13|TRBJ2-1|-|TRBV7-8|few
TGTGCCAGCAGCCCAGGACAGAACAATGAGCAGTTCTTC
CASSPGQNNEQFF
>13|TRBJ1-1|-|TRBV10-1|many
TGCGCCAGCAGTGAACGGGGAGCGTCTGGAGCTTTCTTT
CASSERGASGAFF
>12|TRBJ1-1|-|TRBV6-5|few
TGTGCCAGCAGTTACCTGACAGGAGAAGCTTTCTTT
CASSYLTGEAFF
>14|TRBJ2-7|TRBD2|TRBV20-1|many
TGCAGTGCTAGTCCGACTAGCTTAACGTACGAGCAGTACTTC
CSASPTSLTYEQYF
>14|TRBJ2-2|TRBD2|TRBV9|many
TGTGCCAGCAGCGTCCTAGCGGGGACCGGGGAGCTGTTTTTT
CASSVLAGTGELFF
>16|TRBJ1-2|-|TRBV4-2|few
TGTGCCAGCAGCCAAGGTTTGGGAACCTTAACCTATGGCTACACCTTC
CASSQGLGTLTYGYTF
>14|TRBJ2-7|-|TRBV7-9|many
TGTGCCAGCAGCTTAGAACTAACAGACGGGGAGCAGTACTTC
CASSLELTDGEQYF
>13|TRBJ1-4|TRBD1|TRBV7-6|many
TGTGCCAGCAGCCAGGGACAGAATGAAAAACTGTTTTTT
CASSQGQNEKLFF
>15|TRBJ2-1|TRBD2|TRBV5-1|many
TGCGCCAGCAGCAGCGGGACCGTCTCCTACAATGAGCAGTTCTTC
CASSSGTVSYNEQFF